A selection of T cell receptor beta chains follows, all from one sample in a study of T cells after yellow fever vaccination. One entry per CDR3 protein, called by TCRdb with MiXCR from the 5' RACE reads. Found here are about 300,000 distinct CDR3 sequences, roughly 8.7% of them singletons; the top ten hold 3% to 4%. The input for sequencing was CD4+ T cells sorted from PBMCs, taken 5 days after the yellow fever booster vaccination. Receptors originate from a man aged 18 to 29 who received the YFV17D yellow fever vaccine. CDR3s include the opening cysteine and the closing phenylalanine or tryptophan. The order of the fields is J gene, V gene, clone size, D gene, CDR3 DNA, CDR3 protein. A D gene is named only where the DNA matches it firmly. Size is stated for part of the rows, as once, few or many counts, or as a class when the clone is expanded.

J gene: TRBJ2-1
V gene: TRBV20-1
clone size: .
D gene: TRBD2
CDR3 DNA: TGCAGTGCTAGAGAATTCGGCCAGCGGGGGGTCCTTGAGCAGTTCTTC
CDR3 protein: CSAREFGQRGVLEQFF

J gene: TRBJ2-5
V gene: TRBV7-2
clone size: many
D gene: .
CDR3 DNA: TGTGCCAGCACCCAAATGGGGGGAGAGACCCAGTACTTC
CDR3 protein: CASTQMGGETQYF

J gene: TRBJ1-2
V gene: TRBV6-2/TRBV6-3
clone size: many
D gene: .
CDR3 DNA: TGTGCCAGCAGTTACTCTCCGTCCGGCGGATTCTATGGCTACACCTTC
CDR3 protein: CASSYSPSGGFYGYTF

J gene: TRBJ1-5
V gene: TRBV5-1
clone size: few
D gene: .
CDR3 DNA: TGCGCCAGCAGCTCTGGCAATCAGCCCCAGCATTTT
CDR3 protein: CASSSGNQPQHF

J gene: TRBJ1-1
V gene: TRBV6-1
clone size: .
D gene: .
CDR3 DNA: TGTGCCAGCAGTGACGCCCATCGGTCTGAAGCTTTCTTT
CDR3 protein: CASSDAHRSEAFF

J gene: TRBJ1-1
V gene: TRBV4-2
clone size: many
D gene: .
CDR3 DNA: TGTGCCAGCAGCCCCTATCAGACGGGAACTGAAGCTTTCTTT
CDR3 protein: CASSPYQTGTEAFF

J gene: TRBJ1-1
V gene: TRBV29-1
clone size: many
D gene: .
CDR3 DNA: TGCAGCGGGGGAGAGGGGAACGCTTTCTTT
CDR3 protein: CSGGEGNAFF

J gene: TRBJ2-1
V gene: TRBV7-3
clone size: .
D gene: .
CDR3 DNA: TGTGCCAGCAGCCAAAGGGGGTCGAGCTCCTACAATGAGCAGTTCTTC
CDR3 protein: CASSQRGSSSYNEQFF

J gene: TRBJ1-1
V gene: TRBV7-9
clone size: many
D gene: .
CDR3 DNA: TGTGCCGCGGGCAGGGGTCGAGAAGCTTTCTTT
CDR3 protein: CAAGRGREAFF

J gene: TRBJ2-7
V gene: TRBV5-6
clone size: .
D gene: .
CDR3 DNA: TGTGCCAGCAGCCTGGCGGGGCCTGACGAGCAGTACTTC
CDR3 protein: CASSLAGPDEQYF

J gene: TRBJ2-3
V gene: TRBV10-3
clone size: many
D gene: TRBD2
CDR3 DNA: TGTGCCATCAGGTACTCCGGGACTAGCGAGGGCACAGATACGCAGTATTTT
CDR3 protein: CAIRYSGTSEGTDTQYF

J gene: TRBJ1-3
V gene: TRBV7-9
clone size: few
D gene: TRBD1
CDR3 DNA: TGTGCCAGCAGCTTAAACAGGGGATCTGGAAACACCATATATTTT
CDR3 protein: CASSLNRGSGNTIYF

J gene: TRBJ1-1
V gene: TRBV28
clone size: few
D gene: .
CDR3 DNA: TGTGCCAGCACCTTGTGGACTGAAGCTTTCTTT
CDR3 protein: CASTLWTEAFF

J gene: TRBJ2-2
V gene: TRBV5-4
clone size: .
D gene: .
CDR3 DNA: TGTGCCAGCAGCTTCCAACTGTTGAACACCGGGGAGCTGTTTTTT
CDR3 protein: CASSFQLLNTGELFF

J gene: TRBJ2-3
V gene: TRBV6-1
clone size: few
D gene: TRBD1
CDR3 DNA: TGTGCCAGCAATGACAGGGGCACAGATACGCAGTATTTT
CDR3 protein: CASNDRGTDTQYF

J gene: TRBJ2-7
V gene: TRBV3-1
clone size: few
D gene: TRBD1
CDR3 DNA: TGTGCCAGCAGCCTCGGGACAGGAGGATACGAGCAGTACTTC
CDR3 protein: CASSLGTGGYEQYF

J gene: TRBJ2-5
V gene: TRBV5-1
clone size: .
D gene: TRBD1
CDR3 DNA: TGCGCCAGCAGCGTGCCGGGACAGGGCCAAGAGACCCAGTACTTC
CDR3 protein: CASSVPGQGQETQYF

J gene: TRBJ2-7
V gene: TRBV9
clone size: few
D gene: .
CDR3 DNA: TGTGCCAGCAGCGTAGGACAGTTTCCCTACGAGCAGTACTTC
CDR3 protein: CASSVGQFPYEQYF

J gene: TRBJ2-3
V gene: TRBV5-1
clone size: few
D gene: .
CDR3 DNA: TGCGCCAGCAGCTTGGTCCTACAGATAAGCACGGGAGATACGCAGTATTTT
CDR3 protein: CASSLVLQISTGDTQYF

J gene: TRBJ2-2
V gene: TRBV6-6
clone size: many
D gene: TRBD1
CDR3 DNA: TGTGCCAGCAGTTCAGGACAGGGGGCCGGGGAGCTGTTTTTT
CDR3 protein: CASSSGQGAGELFF

J gene: TRBJ2-7
V gene: TRBV7-9
clone size: few
D gene: .
CDR3 DNA: TGTGCCAGCAGCTTATGGGGCAGGGAAAGCTCCTACGAGCAGTACTTC
CDR3 protein: CASSLWGRESSYEQYF

J gene: TRBJ1-1
V gene: TRBV24-1
clone size: many
D gene: .
CDR3 DNA: TGTGCCACCAGTGATTCTGCAGGAGGGAACACTGAAGCTTTCTTT
CDR3 protein: CATSDSAGGNTEAFF

J gene: TRBJ2-7
V gene: TRBV20-1
clone size: few
D gene: TRBD2
CDR3 DNA: TGCAGTGCCTTAGCGGGGGGTTTCTCCTACGAGCAGTACTTC
CDR3 protein: CSALAGGFSYEQYF

J gene: TRBJ2-2
V gene: TRBV19
clone size: few
D gene: .
CDR3 DNA: TGTGCCAGTAGGCCACTAGTCTCCGGGGAGCTGTTTTTT
CDR3 protein: CASRPLVSGELFF

J gene: TRBJ2-1
V gene: TRBV7-9
clone size: .
D gene: TRBD1
CDR3 DNA: TGTGCCAGCAGTCCCCGGGACAGGAGTCACAATGAGCAGTTCTTC
CDR3 protein: CASSPRDRSHNEQFF

J gene: TRBJ1-2
V gene: TRBV4-3
clone size: few
D gene: .
CDR3 DNA: TGCGCCAGCAGCGTCCTCAGTCGGGGAAGGGACGTTCCCGGTGGCTACACCTTC
CDR3 protein: CASSVLSRGRDVPGGYTF

J gene: TRBJ1-1
V gene: TRBV14
clone size: .
D gene: .
CDR3 DNA: TGTGCCAGCAGCCCCCTGACAGTTGGTGGCACTGAAGCTTTCTTT
CDR3 protein: CASSPLTVGGTEAFF

J gene: TRBJ2-2
V gene: TRBV25-1
clone size: .
D gene: TRBD2
CDR3 DNA: TGTGCCAGCAGTGAACGCCCCACTGCGGGGGGTCGGGAAGGGGAGCTGTTTTTT
CDR3 protein: CASSERPTAGGREGELFF

J gene: TRBJ1-5
V gene: TRBV7-9
clone size: .
D gene: .
CDR3 DNA: TGTGCCAGCAGCCGGGACAACAATCAGCCCCAGCATTTT
CDR3 protein: CASSRDNNQPQHF

J gene: TRBJ1-1
V gene: TRBV12-3/TRBV12-4
clone size: .
D gene: .
CDR3 DNA: TGTGCCAGCAGTTTGGGGCCTGAAGCTTTCTTT
CDR3 protein: CASSLGPEAFF

J gene: TRBJ2-7
V gene: TRBV6-1
clone size: many
D gene: TRBD2
CDR3 DNA: TGTGCCAGCAGTTCAGGGACTACGAGCTCCTACGAGCAGTACTTC
CDR3 protein: CASSSGTTSSYEQYF

J gene: TRBJ1-1
V gene: TRBV29-1
clone size: many
D gene: .
CDR3 DNA: TGCAGCATTTCGGAAGTCCGAGCTTTCTTT
CDR3 protein: CSISEVRAFF

J gene: TRBJ1-1
V gene: TRBV29-1
clone size: many
D gene: .
CDR3 DNA: TGCAGCGTTGGGGGCCTAAACACTGAAGCTTTCTTT
CDR3 protein: CSVGGLNTEAFF

J gene: TRBJ2-5
V gene: TRBV15
clone size: few
D gene: .
CDR3 DNA: TGTGCCACCAGCAATCAGGGAGCGGTGACCCAGTACTTC
CDR3 protein: CATSNQGAVTQYF

J gene: TRBJ2-7
V gene: TRBV7-2
clone size: .
D gene: TRBD1
CDR3 DNA: TGTGCCAGCAGCCCACGGGTGTTCCGGGACAGGCGCTACGAGCAGTACTTC
CDR3 protein: CASSPRVFRDRRYEQYF

J gene: TRBJ1-5
V gene: TRBV12-3/TRBV12-4
clone size: many
D gene: .
CDR3 DNA: TGTGCCAGCAGTTTCGACGGCGGGGAAGACCAGCCCCAGCATTTT
CDR3 protein: CASSFDGGEDQPQHF

J gene: TRBJ2-5
V gene: TRBV7-8
clone size: few
D gene: TRBD2
CDR3 DNA: TGTGCCAGCAGCGGAAGACTAGCTGGAGAGACCCAGTACTTC
CDR3 protein: CASSGRLAGETQYF

J gene: TRBJ2-1
V gene: TRBV9
clone size: .
D gene: .
CDR3 DNA: TGTGCCAGCAGCGTAGGGCAGGGGTACAATGAGCAGTTCTTC
CDR3 protein: CASSVGQGYNEQFF

J gene: TRBJ1-1
V gene: TRBV7-9
clone size: few
D gene: .
CDR3 DNA: TGTGCCAGCAGCTCCCCCCCAGGGAGCACTGAAGCTTTCTTT
CDR3 protein: CASSSPPGSTEAFF

J gene: TRBJ2-2
V gene: TRBV11-2
clone size: .
D gene: .
CDR3 DNA: TGTGCCAGCAGCTTAGGGCGGGTCCTTTCAGGGGAGCTGTTTTTT
CDR3 protein: CASSLGRVLSGELFF

J gene: TRBJ2-3
V gene: TRBV2
clone size: few
D gene: .
CDR3 DNA: TGTGCCAGCAGCCGATCCGCCGGGTTGGGGGCAGATACGCAGTATTTT
CDR3 protein: CASSRSAGLGADTQYF

J gene: TRBJ2-7
V gene: TRBV30
clone size: many
D gene: .
CDR3 DNA: TGTGCCTGGAGTGCCGGGACCGCTTTCTACGAGCAGTACTTC
CDR3 protein: CAWSAGTAFYEQYF

J gene: TRBJ2-2
V gene: TRBV6-6
clone size: once
D gene: .
CDR3 DNA: TGTGCTACGGGGTCTCAACTGAACACCGGGGAGCTGTTTTTT
CDR3 protein: CATGSQLNTGELFF

J gene: TRBJ2-5
V gene: TRBV19
clone size: few
D gene: .
CDR3 DNA: TGTGCCAGTGCCGCTGAGTACCAAGAGACCCAGTACTTC
CDR3 protein: CASAAEYQETQYF

J gene: TRBJ2-1
V gene: TRBV11-3
clone size: .
D gene: .
CDR3 DNA: TGTGCCAGCAGCTTAGGTTCAAGCGATCGCCTGTTCTTC
CDR3 protein: CASSLGSSDRLFF

J gene: TRBJ2-5
V gene: TRBV27
clone size: many
D gene: TRBD2
CDR3 DNA: TGTGCCAGCAGTTTTTCCCATGGGGGGGAAGGGACCCAGTACTTC
CDR3 protein: CASSFSHGGEGTQYF

J gene: TRBJ2-3
V gene: TRBV7-2
clone size: .
D gene: .
CDR3 DNA: TGTGCCAGCAGCTTCGGTTCGACAGGAGGCACAGATACGCAGTATTTT
CDR3 protein: CASSFGSTGGTDTQYF

J gene: TRBJ1-1
V gene: TRBV2
clone size: .
D gene: .
CDR3 DNA: TGTGCCAGCAGAACCACCGGGGGTTGGTGGGCTTTCTTT
CDR3 protein: CASRTTGGWWAFF

J gene: TRBJ1-2
V gene: TRBV29-1
clone size: .
D gene: TRBD1
CDR3 DNA: TGCACCATTCGGCCCGGACAGGGGCTGAGCTATGGCTACACCTTC
CDR3 protein: CTIRPGQGLSYGYTF

J gene: TRBJ1-5
V gene: TRBV2
clone size: many
D gene: .
CDR3 DNA: TGTGCCAGCAGGGGGGACCGGCAGCCCCAGCATTTT
CDR3 protein: CASRGDRQPQHF

J gene: TRBJ2-3
V gene: TRBV4-3
clone size: few
D gene: .
CDR3 DNA: TGCGCCAGCAGCCAAGGGCCTCATTCCACAGATACGCAGTATTTT
CDR3 protein: CASSQGPHSTDTQYF

J gene: TRBJ2-7
V gene: TRBV5-1
clone size: .
D gene: TRBD1
CDR3 DNA: TGCGCCAGCAGCGCGATTACAGGGGGAACTTACGAGCAGTACTTC
CDR3 protein: CASSAITGGTYEQYF

J gene: TRBJ2-3
V gene: TRBV5-1
clone size: many
D gene: .
CDR3 DNA: TGCGCCAGCAGCCCGGGGGACGTGACTGATACGCAGTATTTT
CDR3 protein: CASSPGDVTDTQYF

J gene: TRBJ2-1
V gene: TRBV2
clone size: many
D gene: .
CDR3 DNA: TGTGCCAGCAGCGGCGGGGGACACGGTGAGCAGTTCTTC
CDR3 protein: CASSGGGHGEQFF

J gene: TRBJ2-5
V gene: TRBV10-2
clone size: few
D gene: TRBD2
CDR3 DNA: TGCGCCAGCAAGGCTAGCGGGTCGCAAGAGACCCAGTACTTC
CDR3 protein: CASKASGSQETQYF